The clone carrying this TCR beta chain is a singleton in its sample. Its target is not known. The CDR3 covers 15 residues. From germline, CDR1 is KGHSH and CDR2 LQKENI. The trim removed 3 bases at V and 1 base at J, leaving 5 bases unmatched. This sample was taken from a study of shared clonotypes between healthy human individuals. Study-wide results and caveats: An expected dependence of interdonor clonotype sharing on sequencing depth was noted.

Sequencing was performed on unsorted PBMC DNA using ten immunoSEQ deep assay plates. Libraries were prepared by immunoSEQ multiplex PCR; TCRdb keeps only in-frame clonotypes and omits some of them. The repertoire holds about 460,000 clones, with approximately 77% as singletons. The sample comprised PBMCs. The receptor's source is a woman in her thirties or forties in good health. Some clones in this sample may be carry-over from other donors' samples. This chain uses TRBV18 with TRBJ2-7; 8 bases agree with TRBD2. The CDR3 reads CASSPSGGRSYEQYF. The CDR3, as DNA: TGTGCCAGCTCACCTTCGGGGGGGAGGTCCTACGAGCAGTACTTC. Full variable domain (missing parts from reference TRBV18 and TRBJ2-7): NAGVMQNPRHLVRRRGQEARLRCSPMKGHSHVYWYRQLPEEGLKFMVYLQKENIIDESGMPKERFSAEFPKEGPSILRIQQVVRGDSAAYFCASSPSGGRSYEQYFGPGTRLTVT.